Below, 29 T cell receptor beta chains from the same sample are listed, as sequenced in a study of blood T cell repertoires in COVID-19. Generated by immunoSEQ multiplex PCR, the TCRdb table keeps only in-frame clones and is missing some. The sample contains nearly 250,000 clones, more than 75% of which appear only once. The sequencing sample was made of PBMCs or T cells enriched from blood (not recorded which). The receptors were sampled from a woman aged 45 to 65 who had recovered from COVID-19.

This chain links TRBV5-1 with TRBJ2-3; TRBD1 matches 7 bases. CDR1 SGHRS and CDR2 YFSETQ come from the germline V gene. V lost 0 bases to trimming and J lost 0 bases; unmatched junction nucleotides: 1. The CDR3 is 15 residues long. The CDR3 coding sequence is TGCGCCAGCAGCTTGGACAGGGGAAGCACAGATACGCAGTATTTT. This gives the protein CASSLDRGSTDTQYF. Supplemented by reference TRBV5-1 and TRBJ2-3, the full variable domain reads KAGVTQTPRYLIKTRGQQVTLSCSPISGHRSVSWYQQTPGQGLQFLFEYFSETQRNKGNFPGRFSGRQFSNSRSEMNVSTLELGDSALYLCASSLDRGSTDTQYFGPGTRLTVL.

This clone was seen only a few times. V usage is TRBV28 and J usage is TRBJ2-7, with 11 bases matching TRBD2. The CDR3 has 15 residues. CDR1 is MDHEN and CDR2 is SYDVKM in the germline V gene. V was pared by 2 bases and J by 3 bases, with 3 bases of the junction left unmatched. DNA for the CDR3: TGTGCCAGCAGTTTACTAGCGGGAGGCAACTACGAGCAGTACTTC. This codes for CASSLLAGGNYEQYF.

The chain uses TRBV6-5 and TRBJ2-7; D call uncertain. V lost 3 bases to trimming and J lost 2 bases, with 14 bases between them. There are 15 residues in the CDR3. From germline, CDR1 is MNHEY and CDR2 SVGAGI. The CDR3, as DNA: TGTGCCAGCAGTTATTCTTCGTACACCGCCTACGAGCAGTACTTC. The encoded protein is CASSYSSYTAYEQYF.

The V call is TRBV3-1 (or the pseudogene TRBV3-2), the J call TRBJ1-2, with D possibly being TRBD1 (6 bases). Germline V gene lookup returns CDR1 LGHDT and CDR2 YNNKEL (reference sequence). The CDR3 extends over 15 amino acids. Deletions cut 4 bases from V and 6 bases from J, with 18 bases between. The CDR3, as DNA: TGTGCCAGCAGCCGCCGGTTGGGGGGGCGTAATGGCTACACCTTC. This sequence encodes CASSRRLGGRNGYTF.

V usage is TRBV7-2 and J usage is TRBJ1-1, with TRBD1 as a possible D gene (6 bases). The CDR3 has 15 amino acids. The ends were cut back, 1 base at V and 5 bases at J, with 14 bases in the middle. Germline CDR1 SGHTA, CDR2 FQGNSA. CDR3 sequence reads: CASSLDIQGWTEAFF. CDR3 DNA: TGTGCCAGCAGCTTAGACATACAGGGTTGGACTGAAGCTTTCTTT.

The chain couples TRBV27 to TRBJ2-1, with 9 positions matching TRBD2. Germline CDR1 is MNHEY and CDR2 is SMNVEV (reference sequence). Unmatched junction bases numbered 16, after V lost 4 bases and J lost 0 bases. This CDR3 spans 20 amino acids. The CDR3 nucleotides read TGTGCCAGCAGTTACAACCCGGGGGCTAGCGGGGAAAGCTCCTACAATGAGCAGTTCTTC. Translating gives CASSYNPGASGESSYNEQFF.

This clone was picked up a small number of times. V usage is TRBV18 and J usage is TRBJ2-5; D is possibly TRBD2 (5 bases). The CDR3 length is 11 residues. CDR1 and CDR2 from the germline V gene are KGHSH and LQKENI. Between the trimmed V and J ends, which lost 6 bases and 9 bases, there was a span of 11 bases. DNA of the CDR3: TGTGCCAGCTCGCCGGGAACGGCCCAGTACTTC. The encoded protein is CASSPGTAQYF.

CDR3 in amino acids: CASQGNTEAFF. CDR3 DNA: TGTGCCTCACAGGGAAACACTGAAGCTTTCTTT. The chain has TRBV2 and TRBJ1-1; maybe TRBD1 (6 bases). Germline lookup yields CDR1 SNHLY and CDR2 FYNNEI. The CDR3 loop spans 11 amino acids. The ends were cut back, 11 bases at V and 2 bases at J, with 9 bases in the middle.

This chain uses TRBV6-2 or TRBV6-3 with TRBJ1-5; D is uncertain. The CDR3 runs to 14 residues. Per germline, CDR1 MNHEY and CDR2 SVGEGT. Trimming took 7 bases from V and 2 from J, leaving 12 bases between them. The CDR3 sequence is CASTPRSGNQPQHF. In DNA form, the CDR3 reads TGTGCCAGCACCCCCCGGAGTGGCAATCAGCCCCAGCATTTT.

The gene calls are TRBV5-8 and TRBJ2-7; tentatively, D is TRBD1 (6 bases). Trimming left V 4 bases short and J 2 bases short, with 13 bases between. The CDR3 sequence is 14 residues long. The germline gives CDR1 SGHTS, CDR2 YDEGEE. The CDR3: CASSLGTSAYEQYF. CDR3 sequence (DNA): TGTGCCAGCAGCCTCGGGACATCAGCCTACGAGCAGTACTTC.

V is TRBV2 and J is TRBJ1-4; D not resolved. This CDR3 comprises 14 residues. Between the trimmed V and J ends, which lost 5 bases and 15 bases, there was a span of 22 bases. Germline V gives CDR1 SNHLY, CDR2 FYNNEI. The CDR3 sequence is CASSPQATGEGLFF. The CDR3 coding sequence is TGTGCCAGCAGTCCCCAGGCTACCGGAGAGGGCTTGTTTTTT.

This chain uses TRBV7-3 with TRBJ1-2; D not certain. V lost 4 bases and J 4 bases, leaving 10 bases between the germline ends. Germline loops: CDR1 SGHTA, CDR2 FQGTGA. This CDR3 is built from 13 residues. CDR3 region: CASSSQPGYGYTF. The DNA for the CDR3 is TGTGCCAGCAGCTCCCAACCAGGCTATGGCTACACCTTC. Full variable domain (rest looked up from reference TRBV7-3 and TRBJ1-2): GAGVSQTPSNKVTEKGKYVELRCDPISGHTALYWYRQSLGQGPEFLIYFQGTGAADDSGLPNDRFFAVRPEGSVSTLKIQRTERGDSAVYLCASSSQPGYGYTFGSGTRLTVV.

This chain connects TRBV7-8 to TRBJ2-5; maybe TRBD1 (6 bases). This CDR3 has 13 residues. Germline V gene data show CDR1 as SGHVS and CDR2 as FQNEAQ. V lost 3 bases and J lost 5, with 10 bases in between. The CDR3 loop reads CASSFHRAETQYF. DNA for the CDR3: TGTGCCAGCAGCTTCCACAGGGCTGAGACCCAGTACTTC.

CDR3 in DNA: TGTGCCAGCAGCTTAAGTTTTGGACAGGGTGAAGAATCACCCCTCCACTTT. Amino acid sequence: CASSLSFGQGEESPLHF. J is TRBJ1-6 and V is TRBV5-6; 8 bases line up with TRBD1. The CDR3 totals 17 residues. Trimming took 2 bases from V and 10 from J; bases not matched to a gene: 14. The germline V gene encodes CDR1 SGHDT and CDR2 YYEEEE.

This CDR3 reads CASSYGLALLRNEQFF. The CDR3 nucleotides read TGTGCCAGCAGTTACGGACTAGCCCTTCTCCGCAATGAGCAGTTCTTC. The rearrangement joins TRBV6-5 to TRBJ2-1, with 8 bases aligning to TRBD2. Germline CDR1 MNHEY, CDR2 SVGAGI. The CDR3 spans 16 residues. Losses at the gene ends were 2 bases for V and 6 bases for J; bases not matched to a gene: 9.

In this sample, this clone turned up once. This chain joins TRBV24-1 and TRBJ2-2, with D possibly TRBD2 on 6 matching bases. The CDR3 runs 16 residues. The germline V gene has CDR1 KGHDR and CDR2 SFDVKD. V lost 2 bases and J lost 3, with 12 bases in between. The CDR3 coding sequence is TGTGCCACCAGTGATTCGCCAGGAGGGGACACCGGGGAGCTGTTTTTT. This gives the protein CATSDSPGGDTGELFF.

CDR3 nucleotide sequence: TGTGCCAGCAGCCCACGAGGGGGGGGAAACTATGGCTACACCTTC. This sequence encodes CASSPRGGGNYGYTF. V is TRBV9 and J is TRBJ1-2; maybe TRBD1 (6 bases). CDR3 length: 15 amino acids. The V end was cut by 4 bases, the J end by 2 bases, with 15 bases between. CDR1 and CDR2 from the germline V gene are SGDLS and YYNGEE.

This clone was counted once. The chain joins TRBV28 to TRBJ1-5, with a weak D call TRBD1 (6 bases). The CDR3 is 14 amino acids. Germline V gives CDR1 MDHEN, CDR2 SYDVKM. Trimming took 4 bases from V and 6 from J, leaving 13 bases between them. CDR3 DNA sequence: TGTGCCAGCAGTTCCAGGGGTGGGGGTCAGCCCCAGCATTTT. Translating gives CASSSRGGGQPQHF.

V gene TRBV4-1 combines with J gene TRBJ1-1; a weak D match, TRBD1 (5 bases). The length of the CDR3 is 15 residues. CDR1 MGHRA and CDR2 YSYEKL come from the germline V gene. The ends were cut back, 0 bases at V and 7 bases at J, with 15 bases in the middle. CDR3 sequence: CASSQDVSGRNEAFF. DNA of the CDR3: TGCGCCAGCAGCCAAGATGTTTCAGGGAGGAATGAAGCTTTCTTT.

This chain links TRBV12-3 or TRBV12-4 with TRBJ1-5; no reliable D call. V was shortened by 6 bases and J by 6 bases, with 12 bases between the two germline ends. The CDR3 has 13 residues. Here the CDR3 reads CASSLEQFQPQHF. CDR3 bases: TGTGCCAGCAGCTTGGAGCAGTTTCAGCCCCAGCATTTT.

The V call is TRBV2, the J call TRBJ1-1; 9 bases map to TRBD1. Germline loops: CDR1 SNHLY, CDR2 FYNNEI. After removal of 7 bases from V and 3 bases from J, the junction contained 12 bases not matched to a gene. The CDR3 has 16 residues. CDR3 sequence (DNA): TGTGCCAGCACCCTAATCGGGGACAGGGAGGACACTGAAGCTTTCTTT. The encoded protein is CASTLIGDREDTEAFF. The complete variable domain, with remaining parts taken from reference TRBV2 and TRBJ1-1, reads EPEVTQTPSHQVTQMGQEVILRCVPISNHLYFYWYRQILGQKVEFLVSFYNNEISEKSEIFDDQFSVERPDGSNFTLKIRSTKLEDSAMYFCASTLIGDREDTEAFFGQGTRLTVV.

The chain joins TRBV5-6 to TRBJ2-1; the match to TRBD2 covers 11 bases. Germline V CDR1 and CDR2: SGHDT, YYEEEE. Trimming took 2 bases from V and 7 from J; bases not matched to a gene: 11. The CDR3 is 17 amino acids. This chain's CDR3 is CASSFYSGGASPNEQFF. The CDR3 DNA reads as TGTGCCAGCAGCTTCTATAGCGGGGGGGCCTCTCCAAATGAGCAGTTCTTC. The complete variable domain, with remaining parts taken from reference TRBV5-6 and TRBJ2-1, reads DAGVTQSPTHLIKTRGQQVTLRCSPKSGHDTVSWYQQALGQGPQFIFQYYEEEERQRGNFPDRFSGHQFPNYSSELNVNALLLGDSALYLCASSFYSGGASPNEQFFGPGTRLTVL.

In DNA, the CDR3 is TGTGCCAGCAGTTACTGGAAGGGGGTGAACACTGAAGCTTTCTTT. It translates to CASSYWKGVNTEAFF. The genes are TRBV6-2 or TRBV6-3 and TRBJ1-1, with D perhaps TRBD1 (6 bases). The length of the CDR3 is 15 residues. Trimming pared 1 base from V and 0 bases from J, leaving 9 bases between. From germline, CDR1 is MNHEY and CDR2 SVGEGT.

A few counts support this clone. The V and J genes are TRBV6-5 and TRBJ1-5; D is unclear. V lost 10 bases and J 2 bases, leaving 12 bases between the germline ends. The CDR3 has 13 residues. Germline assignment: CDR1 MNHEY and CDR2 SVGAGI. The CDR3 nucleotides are TGTGCCACCGACCCCCGGGGCAATCAGCCCCAGCATTTT. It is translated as CATDPRGNQPQHF.

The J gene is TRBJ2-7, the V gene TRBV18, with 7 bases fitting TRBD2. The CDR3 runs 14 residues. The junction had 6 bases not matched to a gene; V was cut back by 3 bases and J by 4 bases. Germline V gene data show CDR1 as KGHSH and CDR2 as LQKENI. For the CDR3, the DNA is TGTGCCAGCTCACCCGGGACTACATTTTACGAGCAGTACTTC. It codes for CASSPGTTFYEQYF.

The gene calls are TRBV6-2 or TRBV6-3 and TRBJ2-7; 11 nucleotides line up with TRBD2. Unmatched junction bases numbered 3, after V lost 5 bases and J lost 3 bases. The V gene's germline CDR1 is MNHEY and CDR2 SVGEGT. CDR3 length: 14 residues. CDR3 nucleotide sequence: TGTGCCAGCAGTCAACTAGCGGGGGTCTACGAGCAGTACTTC. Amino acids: CASSQLAGVYEQYF.

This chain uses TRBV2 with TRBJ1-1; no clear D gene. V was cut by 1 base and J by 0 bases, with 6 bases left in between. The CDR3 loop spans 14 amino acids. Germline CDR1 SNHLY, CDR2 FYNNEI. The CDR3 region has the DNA TGTGCCAGCAGTGAAGAACAATTGAACACTGAAGCTTTCTTT. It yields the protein CASSEEQLNTEAFF.

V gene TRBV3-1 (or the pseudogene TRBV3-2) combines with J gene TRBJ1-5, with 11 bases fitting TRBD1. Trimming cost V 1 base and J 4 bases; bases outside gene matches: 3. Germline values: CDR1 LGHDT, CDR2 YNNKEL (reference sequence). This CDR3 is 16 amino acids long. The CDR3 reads CASSQVGTGGNQPQHF. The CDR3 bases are TGTGCCAGCAGCCAAGTAGGGACAGGGGGAAATCAGCCCCAGCATTTT.

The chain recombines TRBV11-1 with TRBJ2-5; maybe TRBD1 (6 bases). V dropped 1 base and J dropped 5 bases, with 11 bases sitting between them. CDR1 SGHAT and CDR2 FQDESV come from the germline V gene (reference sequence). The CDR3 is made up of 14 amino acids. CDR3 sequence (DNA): TGTGCCAGCAGCTTAGAGTACAGGGCGGAGACCCAGTACTTC. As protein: CASSLEYRAETQYF.